These 22 T cell receptor beta chains were all obtained from the same sample, sequenced in a study of blood T cell repertoires in COVID-19. The method was immunoSEQ multiplex PCR; TCRdb's version includes in-frame clones alone and lacks a portion of them. The profile covers approximately 330,000 clones, with about 90% appearing a single time and roughly a tenth taken by the ten largest. Sequenced input: PBMCs or T cells enriched from blood (not recorded which). The source is a woman under 40 who had recovered from COVID-19.

The rearrangement joins TRBV29-1 to TRBJ2-7; D is unclear. V lost 6 bases to trimming and J lost 0 bases, with 9 bases between them. The CDR3 is made up of 12 amino acids. Per germline, CDR1 SQVTM and CDR2 ANQGSEA. The CDR3 DNA sequence: TGCAGCGTGCACCTGAGCTCCTACGAGCAGTACTTC. Its protein product is CSVHLSSYEQYF.

The gene calls are TRBV5-1 and TRBJ2-3, with D possibly being TRBD2 (6 bases). The CDR3 consists of 15 residues. Trimming took 4 bases from V and 1 from J, leaving 13 bases between them. Germline values: CDR1 SGHRS, CDR2 YFSETQ. The CDR3 coding sequence is TGCGCCAGCAGCCCGCGGGATTACGGCACAGATACGCAGTATTTT. Translation gives CASSPRDYGTDTQYF.

This clone showed up just a few times. V usage is TRBV3-1 (or the pseudogene TRBV3-2) and J usage is TRBJ1-4; D perhaps matches TRBD1 (6 bases). CDR1 and CDR2 from the germline V gene are LGHDT and YNNKEL (reference sequence). This CDR3 spans 15 amino acids. V gave up 4 bases and J gave up 4 bases, with 13 bases separating them. Here the CDR3 reads CASSPQRGYNEKLFF. CDR3 nucleotides: TGTGCCAGCAGCCCCCAAAGGGGGTATAATGAAAAACTGTTTTTT.

The genes are TRBV28 and TRBJ2-4, with D possibly TRBD1 on 6 matching bases. The CDR3 is made up of 20 amino acids. V was shortened by 3 bases and J by 1 base, with 25 bases between the two germline ends. Looked up from germline, CDR1 is MDHEN and CDR2 is SYDVKM. CDR3 sequence reads: CASSFSYGTSNLLAKNIQYF. CDR3 nucleotide sequence: TGTGCCAGCAGTTTTTCGTACGGGACAAGCAACCTTCTGGCCAAAAACATTCAGTACTTC.

This clone was recorded once. J is TRBJ2-3 and V is TRBV24-1; a possible D gene is TRBD1 (6 bases). Germline CDR1 and CDR2: KGHDR and SFDVKD. The CDR3 has 14 residues. Between the trimmed V and J ends, which lost 6 bases and 3 bases, there was a span of 12 bases. DNA of the CDR3: TGTGCCACCAGTTCAAACAGGGCTACAGATACGCAGTATTTT. This sequence encodes CATSSNRATDTQYF.

The rearrangement joins TRBV5-5 to TRBJ2-7; D unclear. V gave up 5 bases and J gave up 9 bases, with 18 bases separating them. Germline V gene data show CDR1 as SGHKS and CDR2 as YYEKEE (reference sequence). The CDR3 is made up of 13 amino acids. CDR3 protein: CASSSRQVTVQYF. CDR3 DNA: TGTGCCAGCAGTTCCCGGCAGGTTACAGTGCAGTACTTC. Filled out from reference TRBV5-5 and TRBJ2-7, the complete variable domain reads DAGVTQSPTHLIKTRGQQVTLRCSPISGHKSVSWYQQVLGQGPQFIFQYYEKEERGRGNFPDRFSARQFPNYSSELNVNALLLGDSALYLCASSSRQVTVQYFGPGTRLTVT.

The V and J genes are TRBV5-1 and TRBJ2-3; TRBD1 agrees at 7 bases. V was pared by 6 bases and J by 3 bases, with 10 bases of the junction left unmatched. CDR3 length: 15 amino acids. Germline V gene lookup returns CDR1 SGHRS and CDR2 YFSETQ. This CDR3 is CASTPRSGGTDTQYF. The CDR3 nucleotides are TGCGCCAGCACCCCAAGGTCAGGGGGAACAGATACGCAGTATTTT. The whole variable domain, filled in from reference TRBV5-1 and TRBJ2-3, reads KAGVTQTPRYLIKTRGQQVTLSCSPISGHRSVSWYQQTPGQGLQFLFEYFSETQRNKGNFPGRFSGRQFSNSRSEMNVSTLELGDSALYLCASTPRSGGTDTQYFGPGTRLTVL.

The V call is TRBV27, the J call TRBJ1-2; 8 bases map to TRBD1. The CDR3 extends over 14 amino acids. Germline CDR1 reads MNHEY; CDR2 reads SMNVEV (reference sequence). V was clipped by 6 bases and J by 4 bases; unmatched bases: 7. The CDR3 region is CASSARGLVYGYTF. DNA of the CDR3: TGTGCCAGCAGCGCCAGGGGGCTGGTCTATGGCTACACCTTC.

This chain connects TRBV2 to TRBJ1-2, with a weak D call TRBD1 (6 bases). This CDR3 region has 16 residues. V was cut by 10 bases and J by 0 bases, with 21 bases left in between. In germline, CDR1 is SNHLY, CDR2 FYNNEI. The CDR3 DNA follows: TGTGCCACCGAACAGGGCAGGTATAGGGCTAACTATGGCTACACCTTC. The encoded protein is CATEQGRYRANYGYTF.

V gene TRBV11-2 combines with J gene TRBJ1-5; D not resolved. CDR3 size: 12 residues. Germline CDR1 SGHAT, CDR2 FQNNGV. The V end lost 8 bases, the J end lost 7 bases, and 12 bases lay between the germline ends. The CDR3 bases are TGTGCCAGCGCCCTCGTAAGCCAGCCCCAGCATTTT. The encoded protein is CASALVSQPQHF.

The chain carries TRBV5-4 and TRBJ1-1; D not certain. Germline loops: CDR1 SGHNT, CDR2 YYREEE (reference sequence). V was shortened by 0 bases and J by 10 bases, with 19 bases between the two germline ends. The CDR3 covers 15 residues. The CDR3 DNA is TGTGCCAGCAGCTTGGCCGGAGCCGGACTTTTACGAGCTTTCTTT. This encodes CASSLAGAGLLRAFF.

The chain recombines TRBV3-1 (or the pseudogene TRBV3-2) with TRBJ2-7, with a weak D call TRBD2 (6 bases). CDR1 is LGHDT and CDR2 is YNNKEL in the germline V gene (reference sequence). V gave up 1 base and J gave up 0 bases, with 16 bases separating them. The CDR3 is 17 amino acids. The CDR3 sequence is CASSQGWSGPDSYEQYF. The CDR3 DNA reads as TGTGCCAGCAGCCAAGGATGGAGCGGGCCCGACTCCTACGAGCAGTACTTC.

The chain is built from TRBV6-1 and TRBJ1-1; the D is unclear. Germline V gives CDR1 MNHNS, CDR2 SASEGT. This CDR3 is 14 amino acids long. V gave up 7 bases and J gave up 2 bases, with 14 bases separating them. CDR3 amino acids: CASIWTEANTEAFF. In DNA form, the CDR3 reads TGTGCCAGCATTTGGACGGAGGCTAACACTGAAGCTTTCTTT.

This clone was detected only a few times. The chain carries TRBV4-1 and TRBJ2-5; D is unclear. Deletions cut 4 bases from V and 4 bases from J, with 10 bases between. CDR3 length equals 13 residues. Germline assignment: CDR1 MGHRA and CDR2 YSYEKL. CDR3 sequence: CASSRLTGETQYF. CDR3 nucleotides: TGCGCCAGCAGCCGACTGACCGGAGAGACCCAGTACTTC.

The chain joins TRBV6-5 to TRBJ1-1; TRBD1 might be the D (6 bases). Germline lookup yields CDR1 MNHEY and CDR2 SVGAGI. The CDR3 contains 12 residues. V was cut by 2 bases and J by 7 bases, with 8 bases left in between. CDR3 loop: CASSYLDSEAFF. The DNA for the CDR3 is TGTGCCAGCAGTTACCTGGACAGTGAAGCTTTCTTT.

In DNA, the CDR3 is TGTGCCAGCACCCGCGACCAAGAGACCCAGTACTTC. This codes for CASTRDQETQYF. The J gene is TRBJ2-5, the V gene TRBV28, with unresolved D. Germline CDR1 MDHEN, CDR2 SYDVKM. This CDR3 region has 12 residues. Trimming pared 7 bases from V and 0 bases from J, leaving 6 bases between.

The chain recombines TRBV19 with TRBJ2-3, with D perhaps matching TRBD1 (5 bases). This CDR3 is built from 14 residues. Trimming shortened V by 4 bases and J by 3 bases, and 11 bases separated the two germline ends. The germline V gene encodes CDR1 LNHDA and CDR2 SQIVND (reference sequence). CDR3 sequence: CASSTWGSTDTQYF. The CDR3 DNA reads as TGTGCCAGTAGTACATGGGGCAGTACAGATACGCAGTATTTT.

The rearrangement joins TRBV6-5 to TRBJ2-3, with TRBD2 identical over 7 bases. The CDR3 spans 16 residues. The germline V gene encodes CDR1 MNHEY and CDR2 SVGAGI. The J segment lost 6 bases and the V segment lost 4 bases, leaving 13 bases of the junction unmatched. The CDR3 here is CASSWAFEGGPDTQYF. Written as DNA, the CDR3 is TGTGCCAGCAGTTGGGCTTTTGAGGGAGGGCCGGATACGCAGTATTTT.

A single count supports this clone. V is TRBV3-1 (or the pseudogene TRBV3-2) and J is TRBJ1-1; D unresolved. This CDR3 is built from 12 residues. Germline V gives CDR1 LGHDT, CDR2 YNNKEL (reference sequence). Trimming took 3 bases from V and 4 from J, leaving 6 bases between them. CDR3 amino acids: CASSHGPTEAFF. The CDR3 DNA is TGTGCCAGCAGCCATGGGCCCACTGAAGCTTTCTTT.

The chain carries TRBV12-3 or TRBV12-4 and TRBJ2-2; tentative D call: TRBD2 (5 bases). Trimming took off 8 bases at V and 6 bases at J, with 13 bases between the two ends. CDR3 length: 13 amino acids. The CDR3, as DNA: TGTGCCAGCGGGAGATTCGGGGCCGGGGAGCTGTTTTTT. Translation gives CASGRFGAGELFF.

The chain joins TRBV28 to TRBJ1-2; TRBD1 matches at 7 bases. Trimming cost V 2 bases and J 5 bases; bases outside gene matches: 8. The CDR3 consists of 15 residues. The germline V gene has CDR1 MDHEN and CDR2 SYDVKM. The CDR3 is CASSLVRGPGYGYTF. The CDR3 DNA reads as TGTGCCAGCAGTTTAGTTAGGGGGCCAGGGTATGGCTACACCTTC.

In its sample, this clone was seen once. The chain employs TRBV5-1 and TRBJ1-5, with 9 bases matching TRBD1. The CDR3 runs 14 residues. Germline trimming cut 3 bases from V and 4 bases from J; bases unmatched to any gene: 2. The germline V gene has CDR1 SGHRS and CDR2 YFSETQ. CDR3 DNA: TGCGCCAGCAGCTCGGGGACAGGGAATCAGCCCCAGCATTTT. Protein: CASSSGTGNQPQHF.